This record covers a single T cell receptor (beta chain). Its antigen is unknown. Clones were sequenced by immunoSEQ multiplex PCR, and TCRdb holds only the in-frame ones, with some missing. This sample has some 2.1 million clones; 93% occur once, and the top ten carry over 1.5%. This specimen belongs to a study of shared clonotypes between healthy human individuals. The study's findings and limits: Generally, naive subsets came out with larger estimated richness than memory subsets. Specimens sampled were limited to blood, with tissue repertoires likely differing. Unshared clonotypes carried lower generation probabilities than those common to all four donors.

With 5 bases removed from V and 5 bases from J, the gap between germline ends came to 9 bases. The CDR3 sequence is 12 residues long. Germline loops: CDR1 LNHDA, CDR2 SQIVND (reference sequence). Terminally differentiated effector memory CD45RA+ cells were excluded from the naive CD8 cells, which were CD45RO-negative and positively selected for CCR7. The sequence derives from a man between 18 and 29 years old in good health. Some clones in this sample may be carry-over from other donors' samples. Sample: naive CD8+ T cells from PBMCs. V usage is TRBV19 and J usage is TRBJ2-5, with D perhaps matching TRBD2 (6 bases). The CDR3 here is CASSRDWETQYF. CDR3 sequence (DNA): TGTGCCAGTAGTCGGGACTGGGAGACCCAGTACTTC. Complete variable domain (other parts from reference TRBV19 and TRBJ2-5): DGGITQSPKYLFRKEGQNVTLSCEQNLNHDAMYWYRQDPGQGLRLIYYSQIVNDFQKGDIAEGYSVSREKKESFPLTVTSAQKNPTAFYLCASSRDWETQYFGPGTRLLVL.